This T cell receptor (beta chain) was identified during a study of T cell responses to AZD1222 COVID-19 vaccine. Sequenced by immunoSEQ multiplex PCR; TCRdb stores in-frame clones only, minus some. The sample consists of 100,000 or so clones, roughly 80% of them appearing once. This clone was counted ten times or more. The sequencing here drew on peripheral blood, taken on day 0 of AZD1222 vaccination. The receptor was derived from an adult in good health.

The CDR3 loop is CATTGTFAGTQYF. The CDR3 nucleotides are TGTGCCACGACAGGTACTTTCGCGGGTACGCAGTATTTT. J is TRBJ2-3 and V is TRBV6-5; tentative D call: TRBD1 (6 bases). Germline V CDR1 and CDR2: MNHEY, SVGAGI. V shed 10 bases and J shed 8 bases, with 19 bases lying between them. The CDR3 consists of 13 residues.